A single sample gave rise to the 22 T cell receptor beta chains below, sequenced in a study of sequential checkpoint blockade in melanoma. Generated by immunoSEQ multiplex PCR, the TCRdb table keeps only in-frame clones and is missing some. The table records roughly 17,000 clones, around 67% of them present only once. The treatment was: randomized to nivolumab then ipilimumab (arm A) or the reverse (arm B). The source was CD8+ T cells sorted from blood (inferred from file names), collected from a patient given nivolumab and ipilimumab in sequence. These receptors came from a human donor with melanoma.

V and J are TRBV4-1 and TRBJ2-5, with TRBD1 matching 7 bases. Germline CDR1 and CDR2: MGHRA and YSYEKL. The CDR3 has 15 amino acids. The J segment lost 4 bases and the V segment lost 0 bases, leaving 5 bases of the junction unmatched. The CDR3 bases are TGCGCCAGCAGCCAAGAATTAGGGGGCCGAGAGACCCAGTACTTC. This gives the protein CASSQELGGRETQYF.

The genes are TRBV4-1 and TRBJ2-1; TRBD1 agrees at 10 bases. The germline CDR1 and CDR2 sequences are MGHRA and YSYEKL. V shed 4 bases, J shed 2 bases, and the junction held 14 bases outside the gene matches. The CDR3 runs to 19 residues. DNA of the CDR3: TGCGCCAGCAGCCCCTGGAGCCCCGACAGGGGGCAAACCTACAATGAGCAGTTCTTC. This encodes CASSPWSPDRGQTYNEQFF.

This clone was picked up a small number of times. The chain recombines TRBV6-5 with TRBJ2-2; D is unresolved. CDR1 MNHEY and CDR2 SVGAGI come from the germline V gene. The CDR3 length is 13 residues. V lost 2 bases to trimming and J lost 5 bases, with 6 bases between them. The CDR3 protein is CASSYRETGELFF. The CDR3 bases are TGTGCCAGCAGTTACAGAGAGACCGGGGAGCTGTTTTTT.

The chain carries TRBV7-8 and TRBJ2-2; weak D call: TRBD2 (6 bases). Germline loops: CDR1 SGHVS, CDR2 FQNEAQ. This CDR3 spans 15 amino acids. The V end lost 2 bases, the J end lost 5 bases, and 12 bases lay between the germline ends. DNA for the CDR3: TGTGCCAGCAGCTTATCCGGGAGTGAGACCGGGGAGCTGTTTTTT. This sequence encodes CASSLSGSETGELFF. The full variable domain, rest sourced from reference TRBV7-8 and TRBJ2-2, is GAGVSQSPRYKVAKRGQDVALRCDPISGHVSLFWYQQALGQGPEFLTYFQNEAQLDKSGLPSDRFFAERPEGSVSTLKIQRTQQEDSAVYLCASSLSGSETGELFFGEGSRLTVL.

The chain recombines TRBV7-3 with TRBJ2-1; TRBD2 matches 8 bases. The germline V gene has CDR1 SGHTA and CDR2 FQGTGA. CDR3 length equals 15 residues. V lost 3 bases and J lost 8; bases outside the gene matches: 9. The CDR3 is CASSFYGGAGYEQFF. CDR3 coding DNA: TGTGCCAGCAGCTTTTACGGGGGGGCGGGTTATGAGCAGTTCTTC.

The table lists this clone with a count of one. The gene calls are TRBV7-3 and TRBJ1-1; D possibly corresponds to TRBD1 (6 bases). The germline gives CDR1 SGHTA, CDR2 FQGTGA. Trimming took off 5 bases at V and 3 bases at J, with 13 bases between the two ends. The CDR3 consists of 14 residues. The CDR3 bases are TGTGCCAGCAGCGTGAATGCAGGGGACACTGAAGCTTTCTTT. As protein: CASSVNAGDTEAFF.

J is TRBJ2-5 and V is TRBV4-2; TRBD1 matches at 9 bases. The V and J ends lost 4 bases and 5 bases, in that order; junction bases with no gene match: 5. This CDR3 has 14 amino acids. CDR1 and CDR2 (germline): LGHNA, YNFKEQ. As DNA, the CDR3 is TGTGCCAGCAGCCCTACGACAGGGGGGGAGACCCAGTACTTC. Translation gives CASSPTTGGETQYF.

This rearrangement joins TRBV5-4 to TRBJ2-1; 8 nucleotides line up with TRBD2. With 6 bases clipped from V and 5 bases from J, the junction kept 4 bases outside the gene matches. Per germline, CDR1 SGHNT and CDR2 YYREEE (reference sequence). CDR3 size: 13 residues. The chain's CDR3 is CASKSGGHNEQFF. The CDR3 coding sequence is TGTGCCAGCAAAAGCGGGGGACACAATGAGCAGTTCTTC.

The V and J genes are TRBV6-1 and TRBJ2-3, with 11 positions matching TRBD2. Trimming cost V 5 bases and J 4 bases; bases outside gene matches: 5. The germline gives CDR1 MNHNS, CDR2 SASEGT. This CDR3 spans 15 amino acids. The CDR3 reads CASSQTSGGPDTQYF. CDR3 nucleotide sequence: TGTGCCAGCAGTCAAACTAGCGGGGGTCCAGATACGCAGTATTTT.

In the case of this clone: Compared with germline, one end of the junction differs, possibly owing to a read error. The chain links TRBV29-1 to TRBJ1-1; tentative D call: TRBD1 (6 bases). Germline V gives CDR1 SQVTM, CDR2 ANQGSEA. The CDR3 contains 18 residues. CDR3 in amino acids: CSAEVWRWGGEVNTEAFF. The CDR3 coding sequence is TGCAGCGCTGAAGTATGGCGTTGGGGGGGCGAAGTGAACACTGAAGCTTTCTTT.

CDR3 sequence: CASSIPHFQETQYF. CDR3 nucleotide sequence: TGTGCCAGTAGTATACCCCACTTTCAAGAGACCCAGTACTTC. This chain connects TRBV19 to TRBJ2-5, with D unresolved. Trimming removed 2 bases at V and 2 bases at J, with 9 bases between. Germline V gene lookup returns CDR1 LNHDA and CDR2 SQIVND (reference sequence). This CDR3 is built from 14 residues.

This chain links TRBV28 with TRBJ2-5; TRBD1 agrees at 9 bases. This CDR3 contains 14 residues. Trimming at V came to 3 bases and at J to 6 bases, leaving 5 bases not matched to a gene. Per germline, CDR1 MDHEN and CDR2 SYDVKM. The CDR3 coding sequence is TGTGCCAGCAGTTTTAACAGGGGGCGGAAGACCCAGTACTTC. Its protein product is CASSFNRGRKTQYF.

CDR3 DNA sequence: TGCGCCAGCAGCTTGGGACAGGCAAACTATGGCTACACCTTC. Translation gives CASSLGQANYGYTF. The rearrangement links TRBV5-1 to TRBJ1-2, with D perhaps matching TRBD1 (6 bases). With 0 bases removed from V and 2 bases from J, the gap between germline ends came to 8 bases. The germline V gene encodes CDR1 SGHRS and CDR2 YFSETQ. This CDR3 comprises 14 residues.

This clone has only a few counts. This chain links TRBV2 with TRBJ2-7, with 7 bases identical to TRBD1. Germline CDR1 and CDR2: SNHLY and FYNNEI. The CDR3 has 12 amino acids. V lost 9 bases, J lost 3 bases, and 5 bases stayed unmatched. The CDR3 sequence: CASRDRYYEQYF. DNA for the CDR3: TGTGCCAGTCGGGACAGATACTACGAGCAGTACTTC.

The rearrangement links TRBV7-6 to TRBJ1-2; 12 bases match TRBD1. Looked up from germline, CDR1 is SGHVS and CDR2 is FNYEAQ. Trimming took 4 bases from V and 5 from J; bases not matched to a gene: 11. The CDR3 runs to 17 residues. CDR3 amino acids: CASSSRDRGRLGYGYTF. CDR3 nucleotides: TGTGCCAGCAGCTCCCGGGACAGGGGGCGCTTAGGATATGGCTACACCTTC. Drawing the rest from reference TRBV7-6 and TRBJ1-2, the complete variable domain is GAGVSQSPRYKVTKRGQDVALRCDPISGHVSLYWYRQALGQGPEFLTYFNYEAQQDKSGLPNDRFSAERPEGSISTLTIQRTEQRDSAMYRCASSSRDRGRLGYGYTFGSGTRLTVV.

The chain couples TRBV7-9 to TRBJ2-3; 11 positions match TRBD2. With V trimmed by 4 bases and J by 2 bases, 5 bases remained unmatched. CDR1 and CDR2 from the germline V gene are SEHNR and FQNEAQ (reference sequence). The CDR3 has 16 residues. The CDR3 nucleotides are TGTGCCAGCAGCTCAACTAGCGGGGGACTCACAGATACGCAGTATTTT. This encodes CASSSTSGGLTDTQYF. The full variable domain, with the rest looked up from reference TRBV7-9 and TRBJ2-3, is DTGVSQNPRHKITKRGQNVTFRCDPISEHNRLYWYRQTLGQGPEFLTYFQNEAQLEKSRLLSDRFSAERPKGSFSTLEIQRTEQGDSAMYLCASSSTSGGLTDTQYFGPGTRLTVL.

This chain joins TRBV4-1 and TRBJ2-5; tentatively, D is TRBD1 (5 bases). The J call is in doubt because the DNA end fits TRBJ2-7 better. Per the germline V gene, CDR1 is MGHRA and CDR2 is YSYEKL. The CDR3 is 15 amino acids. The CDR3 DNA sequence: TGCGCCAGCAGCCAAGATAAAGGGGTCACCTACGAGCAGTACTTC. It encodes CASSQDKGVTYEQYF.

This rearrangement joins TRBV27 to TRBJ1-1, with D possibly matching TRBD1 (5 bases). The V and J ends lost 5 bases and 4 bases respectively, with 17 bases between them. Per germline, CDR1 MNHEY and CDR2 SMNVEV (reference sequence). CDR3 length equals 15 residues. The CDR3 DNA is TGTGCCAGCAGTCCTCGTGGGGGGGATGGCACTGAAGCTTTCTTT. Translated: CASSPRGGDGTEAFF.

This CDR3 reads CASSSLGTGGATGELFF. The CDR3 region has the DNA TGTGCCAGCAGTTCACTAGGGACAGGGGGCGCTACCGGGGAGCTGTTTTTT. This chain connects TRBV27 to TRBJ2-2; TRBD1 agrees at 12 bases. Germline V lookup: CDR1 MNHEY, CDR2 SMNVEV (reference sequence). The CDR3 extends over 17 amino acids. V was pared by 4 bases and J by 5 bases, with 8 bases of the junction left unmatched.

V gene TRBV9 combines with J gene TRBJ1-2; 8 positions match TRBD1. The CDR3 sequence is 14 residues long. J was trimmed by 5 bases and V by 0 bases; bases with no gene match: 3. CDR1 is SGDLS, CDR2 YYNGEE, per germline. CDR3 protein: CASSVGTGWYGYTF. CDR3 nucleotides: TGTGCCAGCAGCGTAGGGACAGGGTGGTATGGCTACACCTTC.

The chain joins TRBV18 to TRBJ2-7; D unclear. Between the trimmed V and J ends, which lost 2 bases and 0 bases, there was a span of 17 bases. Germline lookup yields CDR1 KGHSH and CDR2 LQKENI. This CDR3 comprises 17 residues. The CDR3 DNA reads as TGTGCCAGCTCACCAGAGAAACGCCAGGTACGCTCCTACGAGCAGTACTTC. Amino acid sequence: CASSPEKRQVRSYEQYF.

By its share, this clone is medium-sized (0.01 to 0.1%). CDR3 nucleotide sequence: TGTGCCAGCGTATCACACGACGAGCAGTACTTC. This codes for CASVSHDEQYF. The rearrangement links TRBV21-1 to TRBJ2-7; the table's D call TRBD1 went unverified against the DNA. TRBV21-1 is labeled a pseudogene. CDR3 size: 11 residues.